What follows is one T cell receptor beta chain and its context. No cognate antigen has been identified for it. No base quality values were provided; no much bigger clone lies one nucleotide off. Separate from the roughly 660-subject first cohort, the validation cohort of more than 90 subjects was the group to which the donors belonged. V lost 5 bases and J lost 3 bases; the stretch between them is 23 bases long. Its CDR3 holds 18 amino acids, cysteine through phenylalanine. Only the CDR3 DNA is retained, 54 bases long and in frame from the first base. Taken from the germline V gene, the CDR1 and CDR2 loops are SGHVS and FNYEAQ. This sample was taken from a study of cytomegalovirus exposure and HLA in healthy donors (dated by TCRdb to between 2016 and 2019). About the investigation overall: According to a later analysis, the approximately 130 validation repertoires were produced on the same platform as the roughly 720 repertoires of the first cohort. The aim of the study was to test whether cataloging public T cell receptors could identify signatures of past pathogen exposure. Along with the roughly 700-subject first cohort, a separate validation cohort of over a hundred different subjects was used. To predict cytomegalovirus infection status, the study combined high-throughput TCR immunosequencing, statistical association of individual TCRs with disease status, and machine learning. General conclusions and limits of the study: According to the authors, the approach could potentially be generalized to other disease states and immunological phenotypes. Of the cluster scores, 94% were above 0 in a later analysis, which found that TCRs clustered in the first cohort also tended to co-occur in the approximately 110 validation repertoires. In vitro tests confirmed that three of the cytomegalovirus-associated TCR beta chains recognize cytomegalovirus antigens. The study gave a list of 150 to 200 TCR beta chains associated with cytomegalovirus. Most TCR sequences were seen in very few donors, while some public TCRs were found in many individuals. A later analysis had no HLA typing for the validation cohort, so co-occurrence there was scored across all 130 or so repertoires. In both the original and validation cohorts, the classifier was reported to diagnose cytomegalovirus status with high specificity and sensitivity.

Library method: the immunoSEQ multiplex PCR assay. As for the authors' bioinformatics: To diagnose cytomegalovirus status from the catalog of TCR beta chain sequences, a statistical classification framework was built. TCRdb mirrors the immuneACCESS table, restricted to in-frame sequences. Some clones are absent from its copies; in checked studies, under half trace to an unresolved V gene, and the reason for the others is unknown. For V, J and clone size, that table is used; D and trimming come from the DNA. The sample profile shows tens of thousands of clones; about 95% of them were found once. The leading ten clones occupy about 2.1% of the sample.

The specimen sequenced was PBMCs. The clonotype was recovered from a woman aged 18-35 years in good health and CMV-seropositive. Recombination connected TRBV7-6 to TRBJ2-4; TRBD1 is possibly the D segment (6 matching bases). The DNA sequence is TGTGCCAGCAGCGCCGGGACAAACGATCCTTGGGTCAAAAACATTCAGTACTTC. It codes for CASSAGTNDPWVKNIQYF.